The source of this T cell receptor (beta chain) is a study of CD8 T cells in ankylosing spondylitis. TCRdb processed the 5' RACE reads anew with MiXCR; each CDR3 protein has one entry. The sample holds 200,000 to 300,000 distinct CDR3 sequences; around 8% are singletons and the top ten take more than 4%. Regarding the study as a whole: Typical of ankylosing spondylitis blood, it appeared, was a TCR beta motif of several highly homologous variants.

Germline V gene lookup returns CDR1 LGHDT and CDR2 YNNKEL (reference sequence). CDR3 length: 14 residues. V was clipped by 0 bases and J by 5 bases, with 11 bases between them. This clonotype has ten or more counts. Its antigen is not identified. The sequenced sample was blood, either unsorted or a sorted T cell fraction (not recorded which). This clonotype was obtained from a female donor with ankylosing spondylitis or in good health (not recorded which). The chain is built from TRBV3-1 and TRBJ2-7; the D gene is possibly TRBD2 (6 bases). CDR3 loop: CASSQDAGSDEQYF. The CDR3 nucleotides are TGTGCCAGCAGCCAAGATGCGGGATCGGACGAGCAGTACTTC.